Listed below are T cell receptor beta chains from one sample, sequenced in a study of blood T cell repertoires in COVID-19. Generated by immunoSEQ multiplex PCR, the TCRdb table keeps only in-frame clones and is missing some. The data show 74,000 or so clones, nearly 90% seen once. The sequencing sample was made of peripheral blood. The origin of the receptors is a man aged 45-60 years with active COVID-19. Each CDR3 is given with its conserved first and last residue. The D gene is left open where the match is weak. Rows give clone size only sometimes, using once, few, many, or a class for an expanded clone.

clone size	V gene	D gene	J gene	CDR3 protein	CDR3 DNA
.	TRBV7-2	.	TRBJ1-2	CASSSEGGLVYGYTF	TGTGCCAGCAGCTCCGAAGGAGGTTTGGTCTATGGCTACACCTTC
.	TRBV9	.	TRBJ2-7	CASSVDSFGEQYF	TGTGCCAGCAGCGTAGACTCGTTCGGCGAGCAGTACTTC
.	TRBV19	TRBD2	TRBJ2-2	CASSIGLAANTGELFF	TGTGCCAGTAGCATCGGACTAGCGGCGAACACCGGGGAGCTGTTTTTT
.	TRBV19	.	TRBJ1-4	CASSMGRPTNEKLFF	TGTGCCAGTAGTATGGGGCGGCCAACTAATGAAAAACTGTTTTTT
.	TRBV2	.	TRBJ1-6	CASTPETGSYNSPLHF	TGTGCCAGCACCCCGGAGACCGGGTCCTATAATTCACCCCTCCACTTT
.	TRBV29-1	.	TRBJ2-1	CSVIGDEQFF	TGCAGCGTTATAGGAGATGAGCAGTTCTTC
.	TRBV19	.	TRBJ1-5	CASSIQAGARNQPQHF	TGTGCCAGTAGTATACAGGCAGGGGCCAGGAATCAGCCCCAGCATTTT
.	TRBV5-5	TRBD1	TRBJ1-6	CASSTTGRYNSPLHF	TGTGCCAGCAGCACGACAGGGCGTTACAATTCACCCCTCCACTTT
.	TRBV10-3	.	TRBJ1-4	CAISESKSVIEKLFF	TGTGCCATCAGTGAGTCGAAATCAGTGATTGAAAAACTGTTTTTT
.	TRBV11-2	.	TRBJ2-1	CASSLDTHPGNEQFF	TGTGCCAGCAGCTTAGATACTCATCCGGGCAATGAGCAGTTCTTC
.	TRBV2	TRBD2	TRBJ2-1	CASTRPPWRGANNEQFF	TGTGCCAGCACCCGCCCCCCGTGGCGGGGGGCCAACAATGAGCAGTTCTTC
.	TRBV15	.	TRBJ2-6	CATSRGREGGGPGANVLTF	TGTGCCACCAGCAGAGGTCGGGAGGGAGGGGGCCCTGGGGCCAACGTCCTGACTTTC
few	TRBV27	TRBD1	TRBJ2-7	CASSLRQGPWEQYF	TGTGCCAGCAGTTTACGACAGGGGCCATGGGAGCAGTACTTC
.	TRBV7-9	.	TRBJ2-1	CASSLAVGGYNEQFF	TGTGCCAGCAGCTTAGCGGTAGGGGGATACAATGAGCAGTTCTTC
.	TRBV29-1	.	TRBJ2-6	CATSRGAQGANVLTF	TGCGCCACTAGTCGGGGGGCGCAAGGGGCCAACGTCCTGACTTTC
.	TRBV3-1/TRBV3-2	.	TRBJ2-2	CASRTPRRRGRNTGELFF	TGTGCCAGCAGAACTCCCAGAAGGAGGGGGCGAAACACCGGGGAGCTGTTTTTT
.	TRBV29-1	.	TRBJ1-2	CSVDLRASDGYGYTF	TGCAGCGTTGATCTACGCGCTTCCGATGGCTATGGCTACACCTTC
.	TRBV6-5	.	TRBJ1-4	CASSYSSDEKLFF	TGTGCCAGCAGTTACTCGTCGGATGAAAAACTGTTTTTT
.	TRBV5-1	TRBD2	TRBJ2-1	CASSPSGSGGHVLYNEQFF	TGCGCCAGCAGCCCTAGTGGTAGCGGGGGTCACGTCCTCTACAATGAGCAGTTCTTC
.	TRBV5-1	.	TRBJ2-5	CASSLTGGETQYF	TGCGCCAGCAGCTTAACCGGGGGAGAGACCCAGTACTTC
.	TRBV4-1	.	TRBJ1-5	CASSREGFNQPQHF	TGCGCCAGCAGCCGGGAGGGCTTCAATCAGCCCCAGCATTTT
.	TRBV5-1	TRBD1	TRBJ1-1	CASSGTGTGFSGTEAFF	TGCGCCAGCAGCGGGACCGGGACAGGGTTCAGTGGCACTGAAGCTTTCTTT
.	TRBV5-6	.	TRBJ2-3	CASSLGRGPITDTQYF	TGTGCCAGCAGCTTGGGGCGGGGGCCGATCACAGATACGCAGTATTTT
.	TRBV5-4	.	TRBJ1-2	CASSLGQRAAYGYTF	TGTGCCAGCAGCTTGGGACAGAGAGCCGCCTATGGCTACACCTTC
.	TRBV7-2	TRBD1	TRBJ2-7	CASSSSQGIQYEQYF	TGTGCCAGCAGCTCCTCACAGGGGATCCAATACGAGCAGTACTTC
.	TRBV27	TRBD1	TRBJ1-3	CASSRQGLGGNTIYF	TGTGCCAGCAGCCGACAGGGGTTGGGTGGAAACACCATATATTTT
.	TRBV7-8	TRBD1	TRBJ2-2	CASSSSRDRGWENTGELFF	TGTGCCAGCAGCTCGTCCCGGGACAGGGGTTGGGAAAACACCGGGGAGCTGTTTTTT
.	TRBV28	TRBD1	TRBJ2-3	CASSLFGQGADTQYF	TGTGCCAGCAGTTTATTCGGACAGGGGGCAGATACGCAGTATTTT
.	TRBV27	TRBD2	TRBJ2-3	CASSKLAGGPTDTQYF	TGTGCCAGCAGTAAACTAGCGGGGGGGCCAACAGATACGCAGTATTTT